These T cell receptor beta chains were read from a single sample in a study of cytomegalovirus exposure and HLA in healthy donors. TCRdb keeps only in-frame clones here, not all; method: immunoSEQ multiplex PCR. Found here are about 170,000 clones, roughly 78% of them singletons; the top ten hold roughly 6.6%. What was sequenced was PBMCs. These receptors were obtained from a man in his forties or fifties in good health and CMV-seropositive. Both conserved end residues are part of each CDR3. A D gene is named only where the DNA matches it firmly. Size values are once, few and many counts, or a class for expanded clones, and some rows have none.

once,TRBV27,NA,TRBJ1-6,TGTGCCAGCAGTTTATTACCAGCCCCGAGGAATTCACCCCTCCACTTT,CASSLLPAPRNSPLHF
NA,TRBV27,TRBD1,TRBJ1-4,TGTGCCAGCAGTTTATTGCGGACAGGGTCGGGAAAACTGTTTTTT,CASSLLRTGSGKLFF
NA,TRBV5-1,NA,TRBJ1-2,TGCGCCAGCAGGGTGTGGGACAAGGGAATCAACTATGGCTACACCTTC,CASRVWDKGINYGYTF
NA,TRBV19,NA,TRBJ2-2,TGTGCCAGTAAGCCGGACAGCACCGGGGAGCTGTTTTTT,CASKPDSTGELFF
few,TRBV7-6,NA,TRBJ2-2,TGTGCCAGCAGCTTAGCGCCCAACTCCAGGGAGCTGTTTTTT,CASSLAPNSRELFF
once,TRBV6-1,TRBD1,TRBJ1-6,TGTGCCAGCAGTGAAAGGGCAGGGACAGGCAATTCACCCCTCCACTTT,CASSERAGTGNSPLHF
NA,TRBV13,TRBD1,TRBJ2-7,TGTGCCAGCAGCACAGGACAGGGGGCTTACGAGCAGTACTTC,CASSTGQGAYEQYF
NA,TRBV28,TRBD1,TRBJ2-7,TGTGCCAGCAGTCCGGGACAGCCTTACGAGCAGTACTTC,CASSPGQPYEQYF
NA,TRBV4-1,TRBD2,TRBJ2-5,TGCGCCAGCAGCCAAGAGCGGGGGGGCCAAGAGACCCAGTACTTC,CASSQERGGQETQYF
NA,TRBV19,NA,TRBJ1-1,TGTGCCAGTAGTCCACAATGGGGCTTGAACACTGAAGCTTTCTTT,CASSPQWGLNTEAFF
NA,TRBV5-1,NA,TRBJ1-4,TGCGCCAGCAGCTTGGGGGGGGGCGGAACTAATGAAAAACTGTTTTTT,CASSLGGGGTNEKLFF
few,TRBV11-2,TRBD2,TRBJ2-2,TGTGCCAGCAGCTTATCTAGCGGGGTCGACACCGGGGAGCTGTTTTTT,CASSLSSGVDTGELFF
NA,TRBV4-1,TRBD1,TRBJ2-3,TGCGCCAGCAGCCAAGTACCGGGACAGAGCACAGATACGCAGTATTTT,CASSQVPGQSTDTQYF
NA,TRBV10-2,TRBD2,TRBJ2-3,TGCGCCAGCAGTGAAGTAGCGGGGGACCGTACGCAGTATTTT,CASSEVAGDRTQYF
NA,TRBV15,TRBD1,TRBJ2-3,TGTGCCACCAGCAGAGAGTCGGGACAGGGCATCGATACGCAGTATTTT,CATSRESGQGIDTQYF
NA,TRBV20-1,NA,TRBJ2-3,TGCAGTGCTAGAGCGGGAGATACGCAGTATTTT,CSARAGDTQYF
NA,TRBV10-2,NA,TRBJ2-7,TGCGCCAGCAGTGAGTCGACATCAGGGTTCGACGAGCAGTACTTC,CASSESTSGFDEQYF
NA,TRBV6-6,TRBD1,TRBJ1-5,TGTGCCAGCTCCGACAGGGGGAATAATCAGCCCCAGCATTTT,CASSDRGNNQPQHF
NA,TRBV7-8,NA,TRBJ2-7,TGTGCCAGCAGAGGGCAGGGATATGACTACGAGCAGTACTTC,CASRGQGYDYEQYF
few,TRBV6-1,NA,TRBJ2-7,TGTGCCAGCAGTGAGTTACCAGGGGCCAGATACGAGCAGTACTTC,CASSELPGARYEQYF
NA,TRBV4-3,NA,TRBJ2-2,TGCGCCAGCAGCCAAGCGGACAGACGAGTGGGCGGGGAGCTGTTTTTT,CASSQADRRVGGELFF
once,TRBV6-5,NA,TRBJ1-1,TGTGCCAGCTACGGGGGGCTAGATGGTACTGAAGCTTTCTTT,CASYGGLDGTEAFF
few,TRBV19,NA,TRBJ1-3,TGTGCCAGTAGTACCCAGATCCGGACAGTCTCTGGAAACACCATATATTTT,CASSTQIRTVSGNTIYF
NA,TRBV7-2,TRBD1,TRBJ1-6,TGTGCCAGCAGCCTCCTACAGGGGAGGAGTAATTCACCCCTCCACTTT,CASSLLQGRSNSPLHF
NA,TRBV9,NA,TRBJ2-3,TGTGCCAGCAGCGTGGCCTTACCGAATGCAGATACGCAGTATTTT,CASSVALPNADTQYF
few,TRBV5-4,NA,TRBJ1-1,TGTGCCAGCAGCTTATTTCGAGGGAGTTCGTCCTGGGACACTGAAGCTTTCTTT,CASSLFRGSSSWDTEAFF
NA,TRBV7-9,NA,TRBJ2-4,TGTGCCAGCAGCTTAGGCTCGGTCTGGGGGGATGAAGCCAAAAACATTCAGTACTTC,CASSLGSVWGDEAKNIQYF
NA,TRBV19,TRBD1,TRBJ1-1,TGTGCCAGTAGATTAAACCGGGACAGAGGAACTGAAGCTTTCTTT,CASRLNRDRGTEAFF
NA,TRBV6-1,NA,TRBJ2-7,TGTGCCAGCACTCCCGGACACTACGAGCAGTACTTC,CASTPGHYEQYF
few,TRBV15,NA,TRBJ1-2,TGTGCCACCAGCCCCGGGAGAAGGAATGGCTACACCTTC,CATSPGRRNGYTF
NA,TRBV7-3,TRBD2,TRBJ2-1,TGTGCCAGCAGTCTAGCGGGGGCCGACAATGAGCAGTTCTTC,CASSLAGADNEQFF
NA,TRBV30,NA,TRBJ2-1,TGTGCCTGGAGCCCCTACCGGAATGAGCAGTTCTTC,CAWSPYRNEQFF
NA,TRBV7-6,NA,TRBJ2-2,TGTGCCAGCAGCTTAGACAATCCCGGGGAGCTGTTTTTT,CASSLDNPGELFF
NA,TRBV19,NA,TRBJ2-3,TGTGCCAGTAGTATAGGGGCAGGGATTAGCACAGATACGCAGTATTTT,CASSIGAGISTDTQYF
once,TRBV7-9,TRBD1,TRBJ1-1,TGTGCCAGCGGCGACAGGGCGAACACTGAAGCTTTCTTT,CASGDRANTEAFF
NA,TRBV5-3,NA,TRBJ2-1,TGTGCCAGAAGCCCCCGCGGTGAGCAGTTCTTC,CARSPRGEQFF
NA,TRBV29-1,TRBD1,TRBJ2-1,TGCAGCGTTGCCCCGGGGTACAGGGGTTACAATGAGCAGTTCTTC,CSVAPGYRGYNEQFF
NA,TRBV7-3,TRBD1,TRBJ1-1,TGTGCCAGCAGCTTATTGCACAGGGGCGGCACTGAAGCTTTCTTT,CASSLLHRGGTEAFF
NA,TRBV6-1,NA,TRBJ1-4,TGTGCCAGCAGTGTAACAGTCCATAATGAAAAACTGTTTTTT,CASSVTVHNEKLFF
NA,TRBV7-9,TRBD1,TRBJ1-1,TGTGCCAGCAGCTTCCCGACAGGGAACTCTGAAGCTTTCTTT,CASSFPTGNSEAFF
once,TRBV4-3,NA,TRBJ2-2,TGCGCCAGCAGCCAAGACCTAGGGGGTTTGTCGAACACCGGGGAGCTGTTTTTT,CASSQDLGGLSNTGELFF
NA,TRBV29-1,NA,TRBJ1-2,TGCAGCGTTGAAGACTTCGGGGGATCTGCCGACTATGGCTACACCTTC,CSVEDFGGSADYGYTF
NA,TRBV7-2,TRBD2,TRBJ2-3,TGTGCCAGCAGCCAGACTAGCGGGGGGGATACGCAGTATTTT,CASSQTSGGDTQYF
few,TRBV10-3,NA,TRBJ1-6,TGTGCCATCAGTGAACTGGACAGTCCCGTCCATAATTCACCCCTCCACTTT,CAISELDSPVHNSPLHF
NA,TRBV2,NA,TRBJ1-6,TGTGCCAGCAGTGGGGCCAACCCCCAGGGACGGGAGTCACCCCTCCACTTT,CASSGANPQGRESPLHF
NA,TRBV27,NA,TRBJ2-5,TGTGCCAGCAGCAGACTAGGGTTCGACCAAGAGACCCAGTACTTC,CASSRLGFDQETQYF
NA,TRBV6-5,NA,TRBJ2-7,TGTGCCAGCAGTTACTCGACAGCCAACTCCTACGAGCAGTACTTC,CASSYSTANSYEQYF
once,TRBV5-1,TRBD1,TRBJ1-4,TGCGCCAGCAGCTCCTCGGGAGGGGGCCATGAAAAACTGTTTTTT,CASSSSGGGHEKLFF
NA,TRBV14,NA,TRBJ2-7,TGTGCCAGCAGCCACCTATACCACGAGCAGTACTTC,CASSHLYHEQYF
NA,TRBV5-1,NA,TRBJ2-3,TGCGCCAGCAGCTTGGGGTCAGGGGCCCAAATCACAGATACGCAGTATTTT,CASSLGSGAQITDTQYF